This is a list of T cell receptor beta chains from one sample in a study of T-cell memory formation after mild COVID-19. TCRdb re-called the 5' RACE reads with MiXCR, one entry per CDR3 protein. The sample gives around 370,000 distinct CDR3 sequences, roughly 20% of which show up once; around 13% is in the top ten. Sequencing was performed on PBMCs or a T cell subset sorted from them (not recorded which). The receptors stem from an adult woman who had mild COVID-19 (a few samples of this study predate the infection). Cell type and time point are not known. Both conserved end residues are part of each CDR3. The order of the fields is V gene, clone size, J gene, D gene, CDR3 protein, CDR3 DNA. The D gene is left open where the match is weak. Clone size is given for some rows only: seen once, a few or many times, or a class if the clone is expanded.

TRBV12-3/TRBV12-4,NA,TRBJ1-5,NA,CASGHTPPGQPQHF,TGTGCCAGCGGCCATACCCCCCCCGGCCAGCCCCAGCATTTT
TRBV7-2,NA,TRBJ1-2,NA,CASSQLSGGYTF,TGTGCCAGCAGCCAACTGAGCGGGGGCTACACCTTC
TRBV11-2,few,TRBJ2-1,TRBD1,CASSFGQGNEQFF,TGTGCCAGCAGCTTTGGACAGGGGAATGAGCAGTTCTTC
TRBV3-1,few,TRBJ2-5,NA,CASSQEYPGGGRGKIRETQYF,TGTGCCAGCAGCCAAGAATACCCGGGGGGCGGGAGAGGAAAGATCAGGGAGACCCAGTACTTC
TRBV3-1,NA,TRBJ2-7,TRBD1,CASSTQGDSYEQYF,TGTGCCAGCAGTACACAGGGGGACTCCTACGAGCAGTACTTC
TRBV7-2,few,TRBJ2-7,TRBD2,CASALGGSDYEQYF,TGTGCCAGCGCTTTAGGCGGGAGCGACTACGAGCAGTACTTC
TRBV7-6,few,TRBJ2-7,TRBD1,CASSLDRGDYEQYF,TGTGCCAGCAGCTTAGACAGGGGGGACTACGAGCAGTACTTC
TRBV15,NA,TRBJ2-5,NA,CATSTRDAGAGSRYF,TGTGCCACCAGCACCCGGGACGCAGGGGCCGGATCTAGGTACTTC
TRBV20-1,many,TRBJ2-7,TRBD1,CSANSGTGVPYEQYF,TGCAGTGCTAATAGCGGGACAGGGGTACCGTACGAGCAGTACTTC
TRBV5-1,NA,TRBJ2-7,TRBD1,CASSHTQGALHEQYF,TGCGCCAGCAGCCACACACAGGGGGCGCTCCACGAGCAGTACTTC
TRBV5-6,many,TRBJ2-1,TRBD1,CASSLRDRASEQFF,TGTGCCAGCAGCTTGCGGGACAGGGCTAGTGAGCAGTTCTTC
TRBV7-7,few,TRBJ1-5,NA,CASSLVLEKLRQAGNQPQHF,TGTGCCAGCAGCTTAGTTCTTGAGAAGCTGAGACAGGCGGGCAATCAGCCCCAGCATTTT
TRBV24-1,NA,TRBJ2-2,TRBD1,CATSGLGQGNTGELFF,TGTGCCACCAGTGGCCTGGGACAGGGGAACACCGGGGAGCTGTTTTTT
TRBV12-3/TRBV12-4,NA,TRBJ2-1,NA,CASSREPPGAGDNEQFF,TGTGCCAGCAGTCGCGAACCCCCAGGGGCAGGAGACAATGAGCAGTTCTTC
TRBV9,NA,TRBJ2-7,TRBD1,CASSVGQVLAEQYF,TGTGCCAGCAGCGTCGGACAGGTCCTTGCCGAGCAGTACTTC
TRBV5-6,few,TRBJ2-5,TRBD2,CASRRGLAGYPGETQYF,TGTGCCAGCAGACGAGGACTAGCGGGGTACCCCGGGGAGACCCAGTACTTC
TRBV2,NA,TRBJ2-1,NA,CASRQRLYNEQFF,TGTGCCAGCAGACAGCGACTCTACAATGAGCAGTTCTTC
TRBV2,NA,TRBJ2-7,NA,CASSERSGLSYEQYF,TGTGCCAGCAGTGAGCGGTCTGGACTTAGCTACGAGCAGTACTTC
TRBV25-1,NA,TRBJ1-1,NA,CASSAAPGDTTEAFF,TGTGCCAGCAGTGCGGCCCCGGGGGATACCACTGAAGCTTTCTTT
TRBV5-5,NA,TRBJ2-1,NA,CASSIARVASYNEQFF,TGTGCCAGCAGCATCGCGCGGGTAGCTTCCTACAATGAGCAGTTCTTC
TRBV19,once,TRBJ1-5,NA,CASSIDGGLSEPQHF,TGTGCCAGTAGTATAGATGGGGGGTTATCAGAACCCCAGCATTTT
TRBV24-1,few,TRBJ2-1,TRBD2,CATSERPSGGIYNEQFF,TGTGCCACCAGTGAGAGACCTAGCGGGGGGATATACAATGAGCAGTTCTTC
TRBV12-3/TRBV12-4,NA,TRBJ1-5,NA,CASSEGDQPQHF,TGTGCCAGCAGTGAGGGGGACCAGCCCCAGCATTTT
TRBV6-5,NA,TRBJ2-7,NA,CASREGGDEQYF,TGTGCCAGCAGGGAGGGGGGTGACGAGCAGTACTTC
TRBV7-2,NA,TRBJ2-2,TRBD2,CASSLRLAATGELFF,TGTGCCAGCAGCTTGCGGCTAGCGGCCACCGGGGAGCTGTTTTTT